The text below deals with one T cell receptor (beta chain). The antigen remains undetermined. The CDR3 runs 16 residues. Germline CDR1 SGDLS, CDR2 YYNGEE. Trimming stripped 2 bases from V and 3 bases from J, with 16 bases between. The record originates from a study of shared clonotypes between healthy human individuals. Overall study results and limits: All-four-donor shared clonotypes had higher generation probabilities than non-shared clonotypes did.

Produced via immunoSEQ multiplex PCR; TCRdb's table is partial and in-frame only. In the table there are about 1 million clones, more than 60% of which are singletons. The rearrangement uses TRBV9 and TRBJ2-3, with a possible D match to TRBD2 (6 bases). Sequences were obtained from memory CD4+ T cells sorted from blood. Regarding subset: CD45RA-negative fraction. This TCR was sampled from a man aged 18 to 29 in good health. CDR3 coding DNA: TGTGCCAGCAGCGTCGGGGCGGGGTGGGTTACAGATACGCAGTATTTT. It codes for CASSVGAGWVTDTQYF.